These 23 T cell receptor beta chains share one sample of origin, sequenced in a study of CD8+ T cells in alopecia areata. RNA was extracted and reverse transcribed into cDNA as the sequencing template. Profiled with immunoSEQ multiplex PCR; TCRdb holds only in-frame clones, not every one. The data contain 150,000 to 200,000 clones, around three fifths of them singletons. Documented treatment: oral pan-JAK inhibitor, 5-10 mg twice daily. Sequences were derived from CD4+ T cells sorted from blood, sampled at week 24, from a patient treated with tofacitinib. Every receptor here comes from a human donor with alopecia areata.

This clone was counted between two and nine times. The chain combines TRBV6-4 with TRBJ2-6; D gene uncertain. The germline V gene has CDR1 MRHNA and CDR2 SNTAGT. The CDR3 is made up of 15 amino acids. V lost 0 bases and J 2 bases, leaving 5 bases between the germline ends. This CDR3 is CASSDSGAGANVLTF. In DNA form, the CDR3 reads TGTGCCAGCAGTGACTCGGGCGCTGGGGCCAACGTCCTGACTTTC.

The table lists this clone with a few counts. This sequence joins TRBV27 and TRBJ2-6; no clear D. Trimming pared 5 bases from V and 2 bases from J, leaving 16 bases between. CDR1 is MNHEY, CDR2 SMNVEV, per germline (reference sequence). The CDR3 consists of 17 residues. The CDR3 bases are TGTGCCAGCAGTCCTCCATCAGGTCTAACTGGGGCCAACGTCCTGACTTTC. This codes for CASSPPSGLTGANVLTF.

This chain uses TRBV9 with TRBJ2-7; D uncertain. The CDR3 is 13 residues long. Germline V gene lookup returns CDR1 SGDLS and CDR2 YYNGEE. The V end was cut by 0 bases, the J end by 1 base, with 5 bases between. CDR3 in amino acids: CASSVELSYEQYF. CDR3 sequence (DNA): TGTGCCAGCAGCGTAGAGTTGTCCTACGAGCAGTACTTC.

This clone was seen only a few times. The chain uses TRBV29-1 and TRBJ1-2; D is undetermined. Trimming left V 1 base short and J 6 bases short, with 6 bases between. The CDR3 totals 11 residues. In germline, CDR1 is SQVTM, CDR2 ANQGSEA. CDR3 sequence: CSVEGVNGYTF. As DNA, the CDR3 is TGCAGCGTTGAAGGAGTCAATGGCTACACCTTC.

This rearrangement joins TRBV4-1 to TRBJ2-2; perhaps TRBD1 as D (6 bases). The CDR3 extends over 17 amino acids. Germline assignment: CDR1 MGHRA and CDR2 YSYEKL. Trimming pared 1 base from V and 0 bases from J, leaving 12 bases between. As DNA, the CDR3 is TGCGCCAGCAGCCAAGTGAACCCAGGGGCGAACACCGGGGAGCTGTTTTTT. Protein sequence: CASSQVNPGANTGELFF.

The chain couples TRBV28 to TRBJ2-6; D uncertain. Germline V gene lookup returns CDR1 MDHEN and CDR2 SYDVKM. This CDR3 is built from 15 residues. Deletions cut 5 bases from V and 1 base from J, with 9 bases between. The CDR3 DNA follows: TGTGCCAGCAGTAAAAGTCTGTCTGGGGCCAACGTCCTGACTTTC. Translation: CASSKSLSGANVLTF.

In its sample, this clone was seen a few times. The chain has TRBV7-2 and TRBJ1-2, with 10 nucleotides matching TRBD1. CDR1 and CDR2 from the germline V gene are SGHTA and FQGNSA. V was clipped by 5 bases and J by 5 bases; unmatched bases: 5. There are 14 residues in the CDR3. This chain's CDR3 is CASSPDRGNYGYTF. CDR3 nucleotide sequence: TGTGCCAGCAGCCCGGACAGGGGGAATTATGGCTACACCTTC. Variable domain in full (rest from reference TRBV7-2 and TRBJ1-2): GAGVSQSPSNKVTEKGKDVELRCDPISGHTALYWYRQSLGQGLEFLIYFQGNSAPDKSGLPSDRFSAERTGGSVSTLTIQRTQQEDSAVYLCASSPDRGNYGYTFGSGTRLTVV.

This clone appeared a few times. The rearrangement joins TRBV30 to TRBJ1-1; no reliable D call. Trimming took 4 bases from V and 7 from J, leaving 10 bases between them. The length of the CDR3 is 11 residues. The germline gives CDR1 GTSNPN, CDR2 SVGIG (reference sequence). This chain's CDR3 is CAWIRLDEAFF. In DNA, the CDR3 is TGTGCCTGGATCAGACTAGATGAAGCTTTCTTT. Complete variable domain (other parts from reference TRBV30 and TRBJ1-1): SQTIHQWPATLVQPVGSPLSLECTVEGTSNPNLYWYRQAAGRGLQLLFYSVGIGQISSEVPQNLSASRPQDRQFILSSKKLLLSDSGFYLCAWIRLDEAFFGQGTRLTVV.

The V gene is TRBV6-5, the J gene TRBJ1-2; a weak D match, TRBD1 (5 bases). CDR3 size: 15 residues. V lost 2 bases, J lost 8 bases, and 18 bases lay in between. Germline CDR1 is MNHEY and CDR2 is SVGAGI. CDR3 in amino acids: CASSYGKQVLQGYTF. For the CDR3, the DNA is TGTGCCAGCAGTTACGGGAAACAGGTTCTACAGGGCTACACCTTC.

This clone was seen just once. CDR3 coding DNA: TGCGCCAGCAGCTTGGCTGCAGGGGGCATTACTGAAGCTTTCTTT. Protein product: CASSLAAGGITEAFF. V gene TRBV5-1 combines with J gene TRBJ1-1; 8 nucleotides line up with TRBD1. The CDR3 is 15 residues long. With V trimmed by 0 bases and J by 5 bases, 6 bases remained unmatched. Germline V gene sequence: CDR1 SGHRS, CDR2 YFSETQ.

The chain couples TRBV11-2 to TRBJ2-3; the D is unclear. The CDR3 contains 12 residues. Germline loops: CDR1 SGHAT, CDR2 FQNNGV. V lost 5 bases to trimming and J lost 6 bases, with 9 bases between them. The CDR3 bases are TGTGCCAGCAGCCGGTACCATGATACGCAGTATTTT. Protein: CASSRYHDTQYF.

This sequence joins TRBV7-2 and TRBJ1-5; a possible D gene is TRBD1 (5 bases). CDR1 and CDR2 from the germline V gene are SGHTA and FQGNSA. This CDR3 is 15 amino acids long. V shed 1 base and J shed 2 bases, with 9 bases lying between them. Here the CDR3 DNA reads TGTGCCAGCAGCTTAGGGCCGGGGGGCAATCAGCCCCAGCATTTT. Protein sequence: CASSLGPGGNQPQHF.

The chain couples TRBV5-1 to TRBJ1-1; TRBD1 might be the D (5 bases). The CDR3 runs 13 residues. V was shortened by 5 bases and J by 0 bases, with 8 bases between the two germline ends. From germline, CDR1 is SGHRS and CDR2 YFSETQ. CDR3 coding DNA: TGCGCCAGCAGGACAGAAATGAACACTGAAGCTTTCTTT. It codes for CASRTEMNTEAFF. The full variable domain, in which reference TRBV5-1 and TRBJ1-1 provide the parts outside the CDR3, is KAGVTQTPRYLIKTRGQQVTLSCSPISGHRSVSWYQQTPGQGLQFLFEYFSETQRNKGNFPGRFSGRQFSNSRSEMNVSTLELGDSALYLCASRTEMNTEAFFGQGTRLTVV.

J is TRBJ2-7 and V is TRBV7-2; 10 bases map to TRBD2. From germline, CDR1 is SGHTA and CDR2 FQGNSA. CDR3 size: 17 residues. With 1 base clipped from V and 6 bases from J, the junction kept 12 bases outside the gene matches. CDR3 residues: CASSLVGSGGTLGEQYF. In DNA form, the CDR3 reads TGTGCCAGCAGCTTAGTGGGTAGCGGGGGGACCCTGGGCGAGCAGTACTTC.

This CDR3 is CASSKEGGMNTEAFF. In DNA, the CDR3 is TGTGCCAGCAGCAAAGAGGGAGGCATGAACACTGAAGCTTTCTTT. V gene TRBV7-8 combines with J gene TRBJ1-1; D gene ambiguous. V was shortened by 5 bases and J by 0 bases, with 13 bases between the two germline ends. CDR3 length: 15 residues. Germline values: CDR1 SGHVS, CDR2 FQNEAQ.

The chain has TRBV29-1 and TRBJ2-1, with 7 bases aligning to TRBD1. J lost 10 bases, V lost 6 bases, and 9 bases had no gene match. The CDR3 has 12 residues. The germline CDR1 and CDR2 sequences are SQVTM and ANQGSEA. This CDR3 reads CSVTTGSDEQFF. In DNA, the CDR3 is TGCAGCGTGACGACAGGGAGTGACGAGCAGTTCTTC.

This clone was seen a handful of times. The genes are TRBV7-2 and TRBJ1-1; D is possibly TRBD1 (5 bases). Germline V gene sequence: CDR1 SGHTA, CDR2 FQGNSA. Trimming removed 5 bases from V and 0 bases from J, with 16 bases in between. The CDR3 is made up of 16 amino acids. In DNA form, the CDR3 reads TGTGCCAGCAGCCCAGTGTCAAGGGGAATGAACACTGAAGCTTTCTTT. Translating gives CASSPVSRGMNTEAFF.

CDR3 in amino acids: CSVDGEVNTEAFF. The CDR3 region has the DNA TGCAGCGTTGACGGGGAGGTGAACACTGAAGCTTTCTTT. The V call is TRBV29-1, the J call TRBJ1-1; D call uncertain. Germline-derived CDR1 and CDR2 are SQVTM and ANQGSEA. This CDR3 region has 13 residues. Between the trimmed V and J ends, which lost 3 bases and 0 bases, there was a span of 8 bases. Filled out from reference TRBV29-1 and TRBJ1-1, the complete variable domain reads SAVISQKPSRDICQRGTSLTIQCQVDSQVTMMFWYRQQPGQSLTLIATANQGSEATYESGFVIDKFPISRPNLTFSTLTVSNMSPEDSSIYLCSVDGEVNTEAFFGQGTRLTVV.

J is TRBJ2-7 and V is TRBV14; D remains unclear. CDR3 length: 12 residues. Trimming removed 0 bases at V and 2 bases at J, with 2 bases between. In germline, CDR1 is SGHDN, CDR2 FVKESK. This CDR3 reads CASSQDTYEQYF. CDR3 sequence (DNA): TGTGCCAGCAGCCAAGATACCTACGAGCAGTACTTC.

This clone occurred a few times. This rearrangement joins TRBV5-1 to TRBJ2-3; no clear D gene. Trimming stripped 0 bases from V and 2 bases from J, with 10 bases between. The CDR3 extends over 15 amino acids. The V gene's germline CDR1 is SGHRS and CDR2 YFSETQ. This chain's CDR3 is CASSLDRPNTDTQYF. The CDR3 nucleotides read TGCGCCAGCAGCTTGGACAGACCCAACACAGATACGCAGTATTTT.

The chain combines TRBV29-1 with TRBJ1-2; no firm D call. The germline gives CDR1 SQVTM, CDR2 ANQGSEA. V was pared by 7 bases and J by 6 bases, with 6 bases between. The CDR3 totals 9 residues. The DNA for the CDR3 is TGCAGCGCCGATGATGGCTACACCTTC. Amino acids: CSADDGYTF.

This chain joins TRBV6-5 and TRBJ1-2, with D possibly TRBD1 on 5 matching bases. The V end lost 4 bases, the J end lost 4 bases, and 7 bases lay between the germline ends. Looked up from germline, CDR1 is MNHEY and CDR2 is SVGAGI. The CDR3 has 12 residues. CDR3 in DNA: TGTGCCAGCAGTTGGACATCCTATGGCTACACCTTC. Amino acid sequence: CASSWTSYGYTF.

V is TRBV29-1 and J is TRBJ2-2, with D perhaps matching TRBD1 (5 bases). Looked up from germline, CDR1 is SQVTM and CDR2 is ANQGSEA. Trimming removed 4 bases from V and 5 bases from J, with 11 bases in between. This CDR3 has 13 residues. The CDR3 DNA sequence: TGCAGCGTTGTCAGGGTAGGAACCGGGGAGCTGTTTTTT. This sequence encodes CSVVRVGTGELFF.